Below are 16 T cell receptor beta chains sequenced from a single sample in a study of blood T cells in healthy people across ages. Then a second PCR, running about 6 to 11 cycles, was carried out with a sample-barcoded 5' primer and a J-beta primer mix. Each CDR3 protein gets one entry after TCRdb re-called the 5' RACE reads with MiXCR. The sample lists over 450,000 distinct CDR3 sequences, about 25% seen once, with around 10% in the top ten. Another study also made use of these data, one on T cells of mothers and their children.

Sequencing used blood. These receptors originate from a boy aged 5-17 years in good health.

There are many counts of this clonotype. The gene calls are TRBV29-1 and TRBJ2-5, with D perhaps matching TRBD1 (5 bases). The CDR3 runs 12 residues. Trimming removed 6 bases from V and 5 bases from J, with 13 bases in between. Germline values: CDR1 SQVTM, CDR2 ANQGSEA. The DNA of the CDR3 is TGCAGCGTGACAGTGGCGTTTGAGACCCAGTACTTC. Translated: CSVTVAFETQYF.

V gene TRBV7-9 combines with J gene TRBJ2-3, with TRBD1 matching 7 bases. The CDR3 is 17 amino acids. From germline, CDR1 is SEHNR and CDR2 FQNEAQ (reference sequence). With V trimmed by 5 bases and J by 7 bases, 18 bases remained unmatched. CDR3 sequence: CASSHFTLGTETYTQYF. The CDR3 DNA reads TGTGCCAGCAGCCACTTTACCCTCGGGACAGAGACATATACGCAGTATTTT.

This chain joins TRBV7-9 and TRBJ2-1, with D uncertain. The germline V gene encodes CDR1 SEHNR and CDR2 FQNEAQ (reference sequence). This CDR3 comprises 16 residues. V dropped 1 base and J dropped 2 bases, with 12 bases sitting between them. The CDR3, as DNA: TGTGCCAGCAGCTTAGTAGCATTTATCCCCTACAATGAGCAGTTCTTC. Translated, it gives CASSLVAFIPYNEQFF.

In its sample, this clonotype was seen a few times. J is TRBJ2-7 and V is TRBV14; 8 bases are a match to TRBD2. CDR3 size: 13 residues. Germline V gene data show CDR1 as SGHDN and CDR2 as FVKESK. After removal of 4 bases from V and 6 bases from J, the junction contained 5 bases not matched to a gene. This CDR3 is CASSLGTRSEQYF. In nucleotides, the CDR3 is TGTGCCAGCAGCCTCGGGACTAGAAGCGAGCAGTACTTC. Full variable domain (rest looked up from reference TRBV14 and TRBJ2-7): EAGVTQFPSHSVIEKGQTVTLRCDPISGHDNLYWYRRVMGKEIKFLLHFVKESKQDESGMPNNRFLAERTGGTYSTLKVQPAELEDSGVYFCASSLGTRSEQYFGPGTRLTVT.

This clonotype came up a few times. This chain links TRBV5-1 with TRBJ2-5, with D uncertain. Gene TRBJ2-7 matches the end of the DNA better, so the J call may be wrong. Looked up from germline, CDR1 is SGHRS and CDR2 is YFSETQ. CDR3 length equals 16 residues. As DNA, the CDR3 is TGCGCCAGCAGCCCGGAATGGCGGATCCACTCCTACGAGCAGTACTTC. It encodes CASSPEWRIHSYEQYF.

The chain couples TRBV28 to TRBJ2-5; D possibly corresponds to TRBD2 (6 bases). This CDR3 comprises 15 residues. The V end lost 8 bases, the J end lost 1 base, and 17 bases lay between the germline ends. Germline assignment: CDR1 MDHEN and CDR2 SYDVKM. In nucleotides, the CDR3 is TGTGCCAGCCTTCCCGAAGGACTATCCCAAGAGACCCAGTACTTC. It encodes CASLPEGLSQETQYF.

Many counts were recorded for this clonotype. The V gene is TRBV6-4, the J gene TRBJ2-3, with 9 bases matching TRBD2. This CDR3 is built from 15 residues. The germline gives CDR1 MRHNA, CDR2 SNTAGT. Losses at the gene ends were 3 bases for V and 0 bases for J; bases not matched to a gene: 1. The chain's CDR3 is CASSEGTSSTDTQYF. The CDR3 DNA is TGTGCCAGCAGTGAGGGGACTAGCAGCACAGATACGCAGTATTTT.

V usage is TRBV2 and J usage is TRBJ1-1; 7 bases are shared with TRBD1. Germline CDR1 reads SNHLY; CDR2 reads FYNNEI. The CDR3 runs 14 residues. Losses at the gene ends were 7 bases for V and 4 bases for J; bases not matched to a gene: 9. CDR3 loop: CASILDRASTEAFF. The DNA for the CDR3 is TGTGCCAGCATTCTAGACAGGGCCTCCACTGAAGCTTTCTTT.

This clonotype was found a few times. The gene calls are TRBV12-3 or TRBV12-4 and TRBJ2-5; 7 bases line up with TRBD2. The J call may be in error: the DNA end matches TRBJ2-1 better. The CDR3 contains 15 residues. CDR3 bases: TGTGCCAGCAGTTTAGCGGGAGGGAGACACAATGAGCAGTTCTTC. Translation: CASSLAGGRHNEQFF.

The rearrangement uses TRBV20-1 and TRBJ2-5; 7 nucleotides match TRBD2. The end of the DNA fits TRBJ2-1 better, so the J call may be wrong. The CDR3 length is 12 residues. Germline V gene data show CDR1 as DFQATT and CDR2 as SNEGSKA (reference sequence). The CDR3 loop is CSGGAGPKEQFF. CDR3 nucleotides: TGCAGTGGGGGAGCGGGACCGAAAGAGCAGTTCTTC.

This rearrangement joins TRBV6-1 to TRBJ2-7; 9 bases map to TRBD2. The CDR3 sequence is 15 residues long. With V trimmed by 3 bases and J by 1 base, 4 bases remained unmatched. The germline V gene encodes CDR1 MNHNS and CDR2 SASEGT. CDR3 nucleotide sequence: TGTGCCAGCAGTGAGATAGCGGGAGATTCCTACGAGCAGTACTTC. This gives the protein CASSEIAGDSYEQYF.

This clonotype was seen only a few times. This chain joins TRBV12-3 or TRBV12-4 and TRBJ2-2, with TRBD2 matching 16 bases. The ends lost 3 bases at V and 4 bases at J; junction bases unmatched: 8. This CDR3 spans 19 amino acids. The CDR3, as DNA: TGTGCCAGCAGTTTGCCGGGACTAGCGGGGGGGCGCACCACCGGGGAGCTGTTTTTT. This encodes CASSLPGLAGGRTTGELFF.

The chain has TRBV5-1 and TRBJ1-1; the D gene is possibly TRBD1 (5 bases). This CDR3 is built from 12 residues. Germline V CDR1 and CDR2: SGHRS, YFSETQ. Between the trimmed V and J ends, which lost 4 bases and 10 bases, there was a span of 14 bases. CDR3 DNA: TGCGCCAGCAGCCAAGAGGGGAGGGGAGCTTTCTTT. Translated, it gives CASSQEGRGAFF.

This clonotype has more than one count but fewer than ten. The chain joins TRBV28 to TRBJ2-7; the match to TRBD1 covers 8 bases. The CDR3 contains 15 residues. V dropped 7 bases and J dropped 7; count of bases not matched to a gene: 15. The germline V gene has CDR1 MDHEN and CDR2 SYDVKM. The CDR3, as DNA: TGTGCCAGCAACGTGCCGGGACAGGCCGCTCGGGAGCAGTACTTC. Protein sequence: CASNVPGQAAREQYF.

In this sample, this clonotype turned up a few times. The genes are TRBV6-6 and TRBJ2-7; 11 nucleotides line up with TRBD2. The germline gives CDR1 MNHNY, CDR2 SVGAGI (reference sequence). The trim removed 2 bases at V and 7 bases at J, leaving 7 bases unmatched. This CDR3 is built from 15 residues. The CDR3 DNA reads TGTGCCAGCAGTTACACACTAGCGGGAGTGAGGGAGCAGTACTTC. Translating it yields CASSYTLAGVREQYF.

The DNA of the CDR3 is TGTGCCAGTAGTCCGAGACAGGGGAGGACCTCTAACTATGGCTACACCTTC. It yields the protein CASSPRQGRTSNYGYTF. This rearrangement joins TRBV19 to TRBJ1-2, with 8 bases fitting TRBD1. Germline V gene lookup returns CDR1 LNHDA and CDR2 SQIVND (reference sequence). This CDR3 is 17 amino acids long. The trim removed 5 bases at V and 0 bases at J, leaving 11 bases unmatched.